These T cell receptor beta chains were read from a single sample in a study of T-cell reconstitution after alpha-beta-depleted transplantation in children. TCRdb used MiXCR to reprocess the PCR reads, holding one entry per CDR3 protein. The sample has roughly 150,000 distinct CDR3 sequences; approximately 10% are singletons. The specimen was PBMCs, collected before TCRalphabeta/CD19-depleted stem cell transplant. The source is a boy aged 2 to 10 with acute myeloid leukemia, due to receive a stem cell transplant. CDR3s include the opening cysteine and the closing phenylalanine or tryptophan. Each record gives: V gene, clone size, D gene, J gene, CDR3 length, CDR3 protein, CDR3 DNA. The D gene is left open where the match is weak. Rows may omit the clone size; those that give it use once, few, many or a size class.

V gene: TRBV7-6; clone size: many; D gene: NA; J gene: TRBJ2-1; CDR3 length: 11; CDR3 protein: CASSLFGEQFF; CDR3 DNA: TGTGCCAGCAGCTTATTTGGAGAGCAGTTCTTC
V gene: TRBV7-2; clone size: many; D gene: TRBD2; J gene: TRBJ2-2; CDR3 length: 17; CDR3 protein: CASSSGTSGGNTGELFF; CDR3 DNA: TGTGCCAGCAGCTCAGGGACTAGCGGGGGGAACACCGGGGAGCTGTTTTTT
V gene: TRBV7-8; clone size: many; D gene: TRBD1; J gene: TRBJ2-5; CDR3 length: 14; CDR3 protein: CAITGVVAEETQYF; CDR3 DNA: TGTGCCATTACAGGGGTGGTGGCAGAAGAGACCCAGTACTTC
V gene: TRBV10-3; clone size: many; D gene: NA; J gene: TRBJ2-3; CDR3 length: 14; CDR3 protein: CAIREGQTRDTQYF; CDR3 DNA: TGTGCCATCAGGGAGGGACAGACCAGAGATACGCAGTATTTT
V gene: TRBV3-1; clone size: many; D gene: NA; J gene: TRBJ2-5; CDR3 length: 13; CDR3 protein: CASSQDRRRSEYF; CDR3 DNA: TGTGCCAGCAGCCAAGACCGCCGACGGTCCGAGTACTTC
V gene: TRBV9; clone size: many; D gene: NA; J gene: TRBJ2-3; CDR3 length: 14; CDR3 protein: CASSVGRSTDTQYF; CDR3 DNA: TGTGCCAGCAGCGTGGGCAGAAGCACAGATACGCAGTATTTT
V gene: TRBV4-1; clone size: few; D gene: TRBD1; J gene: TRBJ2-1; CDR3 length: 18; CDR3 protein: CASSPGLDRGRTHNEQFF; CDR3 DNA: TGCGCCAGCAGCCCGGGTTTGGACAGGGGACGCACCCACAATGAGCAGTTCTTC
V gene: TRBV20-1; clone size: many; D gene: TRBD2; J gene: TRBJ2-5; CDR3 length: 14; CDR3 protein: CSAWTSGSKETQYF; CDR3 DNA: TGCAGTGCTTGGACTAGCGGGAGCAAAGAGACCCAGTACTTC
V gene: TRBV7-2; clone size: many; D gene: TRBD2; J gene: TRBJ2-1; CDR3 length: 15; CDR3 protein: CASSELAGGYNEQFF; CDR3 DNA: TGTGCCAGCAGCGAACTAGCGGGGGGGTACAATGAGCAGTTCTTC
V gene: TRBV27; clone size: many; D gene: NA; J gene: TRBJ2-7; CDR3 length: 14; CDR3 protein: CASSLAGSSYEQYF; CDR3 DNA: TGTGCCAGCAGTTTAGCCGGTAGCTCCTACGAGCAGTACTTC
V gene: TRBV29-1; clone size: NA; D gene: NA; J gene: TRBJ1-2; CDR3 length: 14; CDR3 protein: CSVTPRLANYGYTF; CDR3 DNA: TGCAGCGTCACACCTAGACTAGCTAACTATGGCTACACCTTC
V gene: TRBV12-3/TRBV12-4; clone size: few; D gene: TRBD1; J gene: TRBJ1-3; CDR3 length: 15; CDR3 protein: CASSYGQVSGNTIYF; CDR3 DNA: TGTGCCAGCAGTTACGGACAGGTCTCTGGAAACACCATATATTTT
V gene: TRBV6-6; clone size: many; D gene: NA; J gene: TRBJ2-1; CDR3 length: 13; CDR3 protein: CASSYGTANEQFF; CDR3 DNA: TGTGCCAGCAGTTACGGAACCGCCAATGAGCAGTTCTTC
V gene: TRBV20-1; clone size: many; D gene: TRBD2; J gene: TRBJ2-3; CDR3 length: 15; CDR3 protein: CSASRLAGGTDTQYF; CDR3 DNA: TGCAGTGCTTCTAGACTAGCGGGAGGGACAGATACGCAGTATTTT
V gene: TRBV12-3/TRBV12-4; clone size: few; D gene: NA; J gene: TRBJ1-1; CDR3 length: 14; CDR3 protein: CASSLAQWSAEAFF; CDR3 DNA: TGTGCCAGCAGTTTAGCCCAATGGTCTGCTGAAGCTTTCTTT
V gene: TRBV7-8; clone size: many; D gene: NA; J gene: TRBJ2-7; CDR3 length: 18; CDR3 protein: CASSALNPRETISYEQYF; CDR3 DNA: TGTGCCAGCAGCGCGCTCAACCCACGGGAAACCATCTCCTACGAGCAGTACTTC
V gene: TRBV15; clone size: many; D gene: NA; J gene: TRBJ1-6; CDR3 length: 12; CDR3 protein: CATSTVDSPLHF; CDR3 DNA: TGTGCCACCAGCACAGTAGATTCACCCCTCCACTTT
V gene: TRBV5-1; clone size: many; D gene: NA; J gene: TRBJ2-1; CDR3 length: 14; CDR3 protein: CASSLELRSNEQFF; CDR3 DNA: TGCGCCAGCAGCTTGGAACTCCGGAGCAATGAGCAGTTCTTC
V gene: TRBV28; clone size: many; D gene: NA; J gene: TRBJ2-7; CDR3 length: 14; CDR3 protein: CASIASIPSYEQYF; CDR3 DNA: TGTGCCAGCATTGCTAGTATTCCTTCCTACGAGCAGTACTTC
V gene: TRBV20-1; clone size: many; D gene: TRBD2; J gene: TRBJ2-1; CDR3 length: 17; CDR3 protein: CSARDPAGGRLYNEQFF; CDR3 DNA: TGCAGTGCTAGAGATCCAGCGGGGGGGCGGCTCTACAATGAGCAGTTCTTC